The rows below give T cell receptor beta chains drawn from one sample of a study of blood T cell repertoires in COVID-19. Repertoires were generated with immunoSEQ multiplex PCR, while TCRdb's copy carries only in-frame clones and drops some. The sample has about 49,000 clones, around four fifths seen once. Sample: peripheral blood. These receptors were obtained from a human donor in a cohort sampled during active COVID-19. Each CDR3 is given with its conserved first and last residue.

j_call v_call cdr3_aa
TRBJ2-5 TRBV7-9 CASSSLTTSGSFQETQYF
TRBJ1-1 TRBV10-3 CAISYSGSPEAFF
TRBJ1-2 TRBV6-1 CASSASLGDRLYGYTF
TRBJ2-2 TRBV7-2 CASSFGTRGFGELFF
TRBJ1-4 TRBV6-5 CASTPRRATNEKLFF
TRBJ1-4 TRBV7-9 CASSLAPLAGTEKLFF
TRBJ1-2 TRBV16 CASSRPTGTTYGYTF
TRBJ2-1 TRBV5-1 CASSPSGGYPYNEQFF
TRBJ1-5 TRBV5-1 CASSLGGAEGNQPQHF
TRBJ1-1 TRBV20-1 CSAIPGRAFF
TRBJ1-1 TRBV7-6 CASSLPPGTGSMNTEAFF
TRBJ1-1 TRBV12-3/TRBV12-4 CASREGTEAFF
TRBJ1-4 TRBV7-9 CASSLQGINEKLFF
TRBJ2-3 TRBV7-9 CASSSPTGENTDTQYF
TRBJ2-7 TRBV3-1/TRBV3-2 CASRDKRGSYEQYF
TRBJ1-1 TRBV4-1 CASSQEPGQRNTEAFF
TRBJ1-6 TRBV2 CASKGSSYNSPLHF
TRBJ1-1 TRBV28 CASSSRTPENLNTEAFF
TRBJ1-1 TRBV28 CASSLPEGVAFF
TRBJ1-1 TRBV6-6 CASSGPSGTEAFF
TRBJ1-1 TRBV30 CAWQPRDRGLRNTEAFF
TRBJ1-1 TRBV21-1 CASSDRDRLYDTEAFF
TRBJ1-4 TRBV20-1 CSASYAGAGEKLFF
TRBJ1-1 TRBV9 CASTRAEGPGTEAFF
TRBJ1-3 TRBV6-2/TRBV6-3 CASSYSRDSGNTIYF
TRBJ1-1 TRBV4-1 CASSHPGQGNTEAFF
TRBJ2-7 TRBV7-2 CASSLGLAGESYEQYF
TRBJ1-2 TRBV28 CASVNTANYGYTF
TRBJ1-3 TRBV5-1 CASSLTGDSSGNTIYF
TRBJ1-6 TRBV9 CASSPRTDGSPLHF
TRBJ1-2 TRBV2 CASRGESYGYTF
TRBJ2-1 TRBV7-9 CASRSSGGYNEQFF
TRBJ1-5 TRBV7-2 CASSLTGNQPQHF